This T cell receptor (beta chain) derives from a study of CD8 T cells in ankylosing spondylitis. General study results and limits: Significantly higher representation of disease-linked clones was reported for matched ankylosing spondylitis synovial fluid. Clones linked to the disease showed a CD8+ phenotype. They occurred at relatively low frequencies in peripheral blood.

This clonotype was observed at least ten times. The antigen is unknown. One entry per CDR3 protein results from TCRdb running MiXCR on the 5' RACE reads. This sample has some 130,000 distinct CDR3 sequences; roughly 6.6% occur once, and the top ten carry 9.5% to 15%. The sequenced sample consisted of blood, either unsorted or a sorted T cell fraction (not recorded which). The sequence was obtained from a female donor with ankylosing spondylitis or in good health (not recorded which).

The CDR3 reads CSTLSPTLDTQYF. The CDR3 DNA is TGCAGCACGTTGAGTCCCACCTTAGATACGCAGTATTTT. The V call is TRBV29-1, the J call TRBJ2-3; no definite D call. CDR3 length equals 13 residues. Trimming cost V 8 bases and J 5 bases, with 17 bases left between them. Germline assignment: CDR1 SQVTM and CDR2 ANQGSEA.